The rows below give T cell receptor beta chains drawn from one sample of a study of OX40 agonist ivuxolimab in advanced cancers. Repertoires were generated with immunoSEQ multiplex PCR, while TCRdb's copy carries only in-frame clones and drops some. This sample has roughly 86,000 clones, with roughly 92% found just once. The source material was CD4+ or CD8+ T cells sorted from blood, sampled in a trial of the OX40 agonist ivuxolimab. The origin of the receptors is an adult with an advanced solid tumor such as melanoma, head and neck, liver or kidney cancer. CDR3s include the opening cysteine and the closing phenylalanine or tryptophan. The D gene is left open where the match is weak. Clone size is shown for a subset of rows, as once, few, many or a class of expanded clone.

clone size	D gene	V gene	J gene	CDR3 protein	CDR3 DNA
NA	TRBD1	TRBV5-1	TRBJ2-7	CASSLQGESTYEQYF	TGCGCCAGCAGCTTGCAGGGGGAATCCACCTACGAGCAGTACTTC
NA	TRBD2	TRBV5-1	TRBJ2-7	CASSQDTTSRPYEQYF	TGCGCCAGCAGCCAAGATACGACTAGCCGTCCATACGAGCAGTACTTC
NA	NA	TRBV9	TRBJ2-5	CASSVGGSGGPQYF	TGTGCCAGCAGCGTAGGTGGTAGCGGTGGGCCCCAGTACTTC
NA	TRBD1	TRBV5-1	TRBJ1-4	CASSLALGTGHEKLFF	TGCGCCAGCAGCTTGGCCTTAGGGACAGGGCATGAAAAACTGTTTTTT
NA	NA	TRBV10-1	TRBJ2-3	CATRGSITDTQYF	TGCGCCACCCGAGGGTCCATTACAGATACGCAGTATTTT
NA	NA	TRBV19	TRBJ1-1	CASSIEGTKGTEAFF	TGTGCCAGTAGTATAGAAGGAACCAAGGGGACTGAAGCTTTCTTT
NA	NA	TRBV7-2	TRBJ1-4	CASSSNANRATNEKLFF	TGTGCCAGCAGCTCGAACGCTAACAGGGCAACTAATGAAAAACTGTTTTTT
NA	NA	TRBV28	TRBJ1-1	CASRNWGLNTEAFF	TGTGCCAGCAGAAATTGGGGCCTAAACACTGAAGCTTTCTTT
NA	TRBD1	TRBV18	TRBJ2-1	CASFTTVQGANEQFF	TGTGCCAGCTTTACCACGGTACAGGGGGCGAATGAGCAGTTCTTC
once	NA	TRBV30	TRBJ1-5	CAWSVRADSNQPQHF	TGTGCCTGGAGTGTCCGGGCCGATAGCAATCAGCCCCAGCATTTT
NA	NA	TRBV7-9	TRBJ1-1	CASSPTENTEAFF	TGTGCCAGCAGCCCGACTGAGAACACTGAAGCTTTCTTT
NA	NA	TRBV5-1	TRBJ2-7	CASSIGQLAVWEQYF	TGCGCCAGCAGCATAGGACAGTTAGCGGTCTGGGAGCAGTACTTC
NA	NA	TRBV7-9	TRBJ1-4	CASTIVGSSEKLFF	TGTGCCAGCACCATTGTGGGGTCTTCGGAAAAACTGTTTTTT
NA	TRBD1	TRBV27	TRBJ2-7	CASSFKGQGGFSFREQYF	TGTGCCAGCAGTTTTAAAGGACAGGGGGGGTTTTCGTTTCGGGAGCAGTACTTC
NA	NA	TRBV7-9	TRBJ2-5	CASSLDTEGTQYF	TGTGCCAGCAGCCTAGACACCGAAGGGACCCAGTACTTC
NA	NA	TRBV6-5	TRBJ1-2	CASSYLTPREYGYTF	TGTGCCAGCAGTTACCTAACCCCCCGGGAGTATGGCTACACCTTC
NA	TRBD1	TRBV19	TRBJ2-4	CASSPQGAWAKNIQYF	TGTGCCAGTAGTCCCCAGGGGGCCTGGGCCAAAAACATTCAGTACTTC
NA	NA	TRBV5-6	TRBJ1-5	CASSLGPASNQPQHF	TGTGCCAGCAGCTTGGGGCCAGCTAGCAATCAGCCCCAGCATTTT
NA	NA	TRBV11-1	TRBJ1-1	CASRPRTEASTEAFF	TGTGCCAGCAGACCCAGGACAGAGGCGTCGACTGAAGCTTTCTTT
NA	NA	TRBV28	TRBJ1-5	CASSFAGPRAQHF	TGTGCCAGCAGTTTTGCGGGACCCAGGGCCCAGCATTTT
NA	NA	TRBV18	TRBJ2-7	CASSPGGEQYF	TGTGCCAGCTCACCCGGAGGCGAGCAGTACTTC
NA	TRBD2	TRBV11-3	TRBJ2-5	CASSLGVSGAQETQYF	TGTGCCAGCAGCTTAGGCGTTAGCGGGGCACAAGAGACCCAGTACTTC